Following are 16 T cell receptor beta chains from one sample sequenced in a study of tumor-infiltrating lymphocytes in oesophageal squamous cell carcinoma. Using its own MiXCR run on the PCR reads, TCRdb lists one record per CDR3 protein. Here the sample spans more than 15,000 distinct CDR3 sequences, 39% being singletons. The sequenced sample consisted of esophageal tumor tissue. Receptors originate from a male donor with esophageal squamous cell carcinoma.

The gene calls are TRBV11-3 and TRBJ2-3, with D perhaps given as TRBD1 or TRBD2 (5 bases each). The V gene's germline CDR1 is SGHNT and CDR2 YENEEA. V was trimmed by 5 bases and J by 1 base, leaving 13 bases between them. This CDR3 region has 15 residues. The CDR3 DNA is TGTGCCAGCAGCCGGCCCCAGGGAGGCACAGATACGCAGTATTTT. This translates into CASSRPQGGTDTQYF.

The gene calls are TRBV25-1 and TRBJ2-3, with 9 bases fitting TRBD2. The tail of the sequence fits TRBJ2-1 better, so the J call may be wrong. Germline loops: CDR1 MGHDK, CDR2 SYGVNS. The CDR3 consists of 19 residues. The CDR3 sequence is CASSDLLAGVREPYNEQFF. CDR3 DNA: TGTGCCAGCAGTGACCTATTAGCGGGAGTGAGGGAACCCTACAATGAGCAGTTCTTC.

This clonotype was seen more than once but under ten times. CDR3 region: CAIGPATDTQYF. CDR3 bases: TGTGCCATTGGGCCCGCCACAGATACGCAGTATTTT. The V and J genes are TRBV10-3 and TRBJ2-3; D gene ambiguous. This CDR3 spans 12 amino acids. The V end lost 9 bases, the J end lost 2 bases, and 9 bases lay between the germline ends. Germline V gene data show CDR1 as ENHRY and CDR2 as SYGVKD.

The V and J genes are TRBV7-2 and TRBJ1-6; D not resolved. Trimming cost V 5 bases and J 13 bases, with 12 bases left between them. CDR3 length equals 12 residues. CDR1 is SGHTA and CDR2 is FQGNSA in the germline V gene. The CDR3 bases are TGTGCCAGCAGCCGCCCCACGGAGCCCCTCCACTTT. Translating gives CASSRPTEPLHF.

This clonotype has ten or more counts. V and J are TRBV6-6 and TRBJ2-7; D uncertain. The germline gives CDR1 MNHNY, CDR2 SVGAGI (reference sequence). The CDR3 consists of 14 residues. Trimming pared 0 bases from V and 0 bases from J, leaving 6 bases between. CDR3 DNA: TGTGCCAGCAGTTACTCGGTAGGCTCCTACGAGCAGTACTTC. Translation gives CASSYSVGSYEQYF.

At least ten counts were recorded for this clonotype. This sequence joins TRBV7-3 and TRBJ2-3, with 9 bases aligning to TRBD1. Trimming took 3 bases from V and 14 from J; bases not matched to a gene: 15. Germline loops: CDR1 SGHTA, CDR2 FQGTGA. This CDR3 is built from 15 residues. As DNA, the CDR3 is TGTGCCAGCAGCTTTTTACAGGGGGCCACCGGGGAGCTGTATTTT. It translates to CASSFLQGATGELYF.

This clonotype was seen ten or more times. CDR3 residues: CASSSQTGTMNTEAFF. In DNA form, the CDR3 reads TGCGCCAGCAGCTCCCAGACAGGGACAATGAACACTGAAGCTTTCTTT. The rearrangement uses TRBV5-1 and TRBJ1-1; 7 nucleotides match TRBD1. The germline CDR1 and CDR2 sequences are SGHRS and YFSETQ. Germline trimming cut 3 bases from V and 0 bases from J; bases unmatched to any gene: 8. This CDR3 is built from 16 residues.

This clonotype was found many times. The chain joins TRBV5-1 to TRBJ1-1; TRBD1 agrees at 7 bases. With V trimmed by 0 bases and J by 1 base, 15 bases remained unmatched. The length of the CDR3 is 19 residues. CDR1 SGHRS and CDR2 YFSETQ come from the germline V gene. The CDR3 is CASSLGNGVSGGRNTEAFF. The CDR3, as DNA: TGCGCCAGCAGCTTGGGAAATGGAGTATCAGGGGGGAGGAACACTGAAGCTTTCTTT.

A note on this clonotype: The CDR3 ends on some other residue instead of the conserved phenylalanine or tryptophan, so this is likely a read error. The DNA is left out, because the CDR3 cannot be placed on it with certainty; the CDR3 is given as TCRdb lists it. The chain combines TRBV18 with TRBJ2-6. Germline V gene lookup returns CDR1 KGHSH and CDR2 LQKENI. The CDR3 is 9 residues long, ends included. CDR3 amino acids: CASSPKQVQ.

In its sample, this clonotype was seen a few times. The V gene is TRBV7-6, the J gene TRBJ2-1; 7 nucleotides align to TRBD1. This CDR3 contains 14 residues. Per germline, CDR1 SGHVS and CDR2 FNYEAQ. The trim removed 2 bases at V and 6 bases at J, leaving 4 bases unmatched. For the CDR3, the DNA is TGTGCCAGCAGCTTATACGCAGGGGGCAATGAGCAGTTCTTC. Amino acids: CASSLYAGGNEQFF.

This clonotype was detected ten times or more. DNA for the CDR3: TGTGCCAGCAGTAAACAAACAGGGTCCTACGAGCAGTACTTC. This codes for CASSKQTGSYEQYF. The chain links TRBV28 to TRBJ2-7; tentative D call: TRBD1 (6 bases). Germline V lookup: CDR1 MDHEN, CDR2 SYDVKM. This CDR3 has 14 amino acids. Trimming took 5 bases from V and 1 from J, leaving 12 bases between them.

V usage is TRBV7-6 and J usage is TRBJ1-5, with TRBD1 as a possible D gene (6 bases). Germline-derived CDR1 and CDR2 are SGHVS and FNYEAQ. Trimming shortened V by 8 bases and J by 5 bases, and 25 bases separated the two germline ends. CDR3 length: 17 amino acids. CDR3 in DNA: TGTGCCAGCGCTACTTCTAAGGGGGGCAGGGAGGATCAGCCCCAGCATTTT. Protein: CASATSKGGREDQPQHF.

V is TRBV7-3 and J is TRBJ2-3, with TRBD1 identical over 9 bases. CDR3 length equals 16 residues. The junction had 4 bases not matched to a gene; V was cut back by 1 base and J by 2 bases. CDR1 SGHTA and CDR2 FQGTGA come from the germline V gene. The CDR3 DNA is TGTGCCAGCAGCTTAAACTGGGACAGGGCCACAGATACGCAGTATTTT. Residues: CASSLNWDRATDTQYF.

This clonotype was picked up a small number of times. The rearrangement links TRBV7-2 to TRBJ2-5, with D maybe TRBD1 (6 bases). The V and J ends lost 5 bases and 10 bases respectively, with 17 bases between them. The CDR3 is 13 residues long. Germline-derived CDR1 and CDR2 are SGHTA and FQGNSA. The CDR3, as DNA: TGTGCCAGCAGCCCAGGGACGACACAGGGCCAGTACTTC. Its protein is CASSPGTTQGQYF.

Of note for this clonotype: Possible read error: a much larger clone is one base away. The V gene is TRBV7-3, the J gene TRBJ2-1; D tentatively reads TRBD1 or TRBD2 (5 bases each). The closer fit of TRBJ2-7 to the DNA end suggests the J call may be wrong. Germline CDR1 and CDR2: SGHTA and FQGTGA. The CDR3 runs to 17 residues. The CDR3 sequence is CASNLTSDGTPYNEQYF. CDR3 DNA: TGTGCCAGCAACTTAACTTCGGACGGGACCCCCTACAATGAGCAGTACTTC.

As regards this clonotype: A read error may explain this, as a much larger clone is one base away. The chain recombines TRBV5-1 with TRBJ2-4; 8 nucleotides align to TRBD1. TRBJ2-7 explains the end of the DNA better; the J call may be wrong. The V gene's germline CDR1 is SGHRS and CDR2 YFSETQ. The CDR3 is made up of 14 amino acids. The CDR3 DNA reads TGCGCCAGCAGGTTGGACAGGGCTACCTACGAGCAGTACTTC. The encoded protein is CASRLDRATYEQYF.